This T cell receptor (beta chain) was documented in a study of CD8 T cells in Susac syndrome. Roughly 0.45 to 1 ug RNA was reverse transcribed with random hexamers. TCRdb processed the immunoSEQ multiplex PCR reads anew with MiXCR; each CDR3 protein has one entry. The profile shows roughly 200,000 distinct CDR3 sequences, roughly 91% of them singletons. The V and J ends lost 6 bases and 5 bases, in that order; junction bases with no gene match: 12. The CDR3 loop spans 15 amino acids. Looked up from germline, CDR1 is DFQATT and CDR2 is SNEGSKA (reference sequence). This sequence originates from a human donor with Susac syndrome. Material for sequencing was CD4+ T cells from PBMCs. The chain links TRBV20-1 to TRBJ2-7; TRBD2 agrees at 11 bases. CDR3: CSASHPTSGSNEQYF. The CDR3 coding sequence is TGCAGTGCCTCGCATCCCACTAGCGGGAGCAACGAGCAGTACTTC.